This T cell receptor (beta chain) was obtained from a study of cytomegalovirus exposure and HLA in healthy donors. The validation cohort, a group of some 120 subjects, included the donors and was separate from the approximately 660-subject first cohort. The length of the CDR3 is 18 residues. V was cut by 4 bases and J by 5 bases, with 24 bases left in between. Germline CDR1 and CDR2: LNHNV and YYDKDF (reference sequence). General study points: One later analysis, an examination of the approximately 130 validation repertoires, found that first-cohort TCR clusters tended to co-occur in them.

The repertoire was sequenced with immunoSEQ multiplex PCR; TCRdb's copy has only in-frame clones and lacks some. This table holds tens of thousands of clones, 85% to 95% found once. This clone was found once. Its specificity is unknown. The clonotype was recovered from a woman aged 18 to 35 in good health and CMV-seronegative. The specimen sequenced was PBMCs. The chain has TRBV15 and TRBJ1-5; D is perhaps TRBD1 (5 bases). The CDR3 nucleotides are TGTGCCACCAGCACCCCCCCTTATGGGGGGAGAGTGGATCAGCCCCAGCATTTT. Protein sequence: CATSTPPYGGRVDQPQHF.